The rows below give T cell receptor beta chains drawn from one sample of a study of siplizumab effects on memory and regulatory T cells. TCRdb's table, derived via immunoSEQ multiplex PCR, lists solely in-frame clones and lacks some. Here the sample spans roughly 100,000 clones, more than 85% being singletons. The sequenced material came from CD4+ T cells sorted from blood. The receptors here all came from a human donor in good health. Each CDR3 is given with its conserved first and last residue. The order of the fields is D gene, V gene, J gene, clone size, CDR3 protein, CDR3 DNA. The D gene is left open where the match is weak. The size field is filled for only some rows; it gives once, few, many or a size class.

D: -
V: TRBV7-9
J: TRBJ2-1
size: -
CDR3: CASSLDGIEEQFF
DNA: TGTGCCAGCAGCTTAGATGGGATTGAGGAGCAGTTCTTC

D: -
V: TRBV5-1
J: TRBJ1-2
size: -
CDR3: CASSLVSSYGYTF
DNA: TGCGCCAGCAGCTTGGTTTCTAGTTATGGCTACACCTTC

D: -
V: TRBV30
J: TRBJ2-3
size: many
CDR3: CAWGPRNPDTQYF
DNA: TGTGCCTGGGGTCCCCGGAATCCAGATACGCAGTATTTT

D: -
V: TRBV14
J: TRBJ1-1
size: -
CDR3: CASSHRARAVNTEAFF
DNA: TGTGCCAGCAGCCACCGGGCACGGGCCGTGAACACTGAAGCTTTCTTT

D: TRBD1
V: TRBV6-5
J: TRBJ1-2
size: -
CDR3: CASSLQGAGGGYTF
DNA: TGTGCCAGCAGTCTACAGGGGGCAGGAGGGGGCTACACCTTC

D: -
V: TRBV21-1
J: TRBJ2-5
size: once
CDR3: CASSSRAMEEETQYF
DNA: TGTGCCAGCAGCAGCAGAGCCATGGAAGAGGAGACCCAGTACTTC

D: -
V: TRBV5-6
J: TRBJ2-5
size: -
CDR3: CASSPGGGGETQYF
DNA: TGTGCCAGCAGTCCCGGTGGAGGGGGCGAGACCCAGTACTTC

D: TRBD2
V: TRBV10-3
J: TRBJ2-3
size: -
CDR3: CAISRSGAEDTQYF
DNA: TGTGCCATCAGCAGAAGCGGGGCCGAAGATACGCAGTATTTT

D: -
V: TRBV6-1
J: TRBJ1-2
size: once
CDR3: CASSDHPPSSINYGYTF
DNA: TGTGCCAGCAGTGACCATCCCCCCTCGAGTATTAACTATGGCTACACCTTC

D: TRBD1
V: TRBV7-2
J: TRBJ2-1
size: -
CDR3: CASSLDRDRGLREQFF
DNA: TGTGCCAGCAGCTTAGACCGGGACAGGGGGCTACGGGAGCAGTTCTTC

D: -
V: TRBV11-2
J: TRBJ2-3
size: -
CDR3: CASSPRGDTQYF
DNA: TGTGCCAGCAGCCCTAGGGGCGATACGCAGTATTTT

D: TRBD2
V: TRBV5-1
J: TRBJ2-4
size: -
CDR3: CASSLDGRGPEGNIQYF
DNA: TGCGCCAGCAGCTTGGACGGGAGGGGTCCCGAGGGGAACATTCAGTACTTC

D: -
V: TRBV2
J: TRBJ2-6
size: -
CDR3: CASSEETAGANVLTF
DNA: TGTGCCAGCAGTGAAGAGACAGCTGGGGCCAACGTCCTGACTTTC

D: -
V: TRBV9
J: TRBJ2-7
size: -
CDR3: CASSVAAATGEQYF
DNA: TGTGCCAGCAGCGTAGCGGCCGCTACAGGGGAGCAGTACTTC

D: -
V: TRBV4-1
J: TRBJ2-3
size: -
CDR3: CASSQEEGDTQYF
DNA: TGCGCCAGCAGCCAAGAGGAGGGAGATACGCAGTATTTT

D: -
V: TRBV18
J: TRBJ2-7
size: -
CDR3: CASSPSSYEQYF
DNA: TGTGCCAGCTCTCCCAGCTCCTACGAGCAGTACTTC

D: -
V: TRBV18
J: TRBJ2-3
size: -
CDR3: CASSPDGTDTQYF
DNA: TGTGCCAGCTCACCAGACGGCACAGATACGCAGTATTTT

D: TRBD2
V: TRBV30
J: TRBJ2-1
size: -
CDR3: CAWTLAGGHNEQFF
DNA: TGTGCCTGGACCTTAGCGGGAGGGCACAATGAGCAGTTCTTC

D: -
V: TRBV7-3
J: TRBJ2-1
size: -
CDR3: CASSLTFETWQFF
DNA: TGTGCCAGCAGCTTAACGTTTGAAACCTGGCAGTTCTTC

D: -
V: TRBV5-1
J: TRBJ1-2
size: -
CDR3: CASSLAGVGGYTF
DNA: TGCGCCAGCAGCTTAGCCGGGGTTGGTGGCTACACCTTC

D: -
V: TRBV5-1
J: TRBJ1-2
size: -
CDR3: CASSLESYGYTF
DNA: TGCGCCAGCAGCTTGGAGAGCTATGGCTACACCTTC

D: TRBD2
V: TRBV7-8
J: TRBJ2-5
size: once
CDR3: CASSLGLAGVSWYRETQYF
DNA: TGTGCCAGCAGTCTAGGGCTAGCGGGGGTTAGCTGGTATCGAGAGACCCAGTACTTC

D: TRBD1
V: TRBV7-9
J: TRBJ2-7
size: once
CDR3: CASSPTGDEQYF
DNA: TGTGCCAGCAGTCCGACAGGGGACGAGCAGTACTTC

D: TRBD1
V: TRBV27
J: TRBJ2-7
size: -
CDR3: CASSWTGGAEQYF
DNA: TGTGCCAGCAGTTGGACAGGGGGCGCCGAGCAGTACTTC

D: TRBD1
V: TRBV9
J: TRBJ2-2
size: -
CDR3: CASSVGTGSGELFF
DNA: TGTGCCAGCAGCGTAGGGACAGGGTCCGGGGAGCTGTTTTTT

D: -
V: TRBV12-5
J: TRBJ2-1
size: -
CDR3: CASGPGQGYNEQFF
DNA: TGTGCTAGTGGTCCCGGGCAGGGGTACAATGAGCAGTTCTTC

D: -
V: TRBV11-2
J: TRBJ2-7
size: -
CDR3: CASSMGGPYEQYF
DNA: TGTGCCAGCAGTATGGGGGGTCCCTACGAGCAGTACTTC

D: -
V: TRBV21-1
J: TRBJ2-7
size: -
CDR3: CASSKQAVSGLASAYEQYF
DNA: TGTGCCAGCAGCAAACAGGCTGTCTCGGGGCTAGCGTCGGCCTACGAGCAGTACTTC

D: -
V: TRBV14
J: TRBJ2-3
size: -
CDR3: CASSQAGRGRGLTDTQYF
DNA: TGTGCCAGCAGCCAAGCGGGGAGGGGGAGAGGCCTCACAGATACGCAGTATTTT

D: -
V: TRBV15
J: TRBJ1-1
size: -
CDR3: CATSRAAGVLTEAFF
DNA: TGTGCCACCAGCAGAGCGGCAGGGGTGTTAACTGAAGCTTTCTTT

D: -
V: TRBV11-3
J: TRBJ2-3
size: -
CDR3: CASSLDLTGGTDTQYF
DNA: TGTGCCAGCAGCTTAGATCTCACAGGTGGTACGGATACGCAGTATTTT

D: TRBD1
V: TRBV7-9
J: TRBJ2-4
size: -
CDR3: CASSYDRQGNIQYF
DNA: TGTGCCAGCAGCTACGACCGACAGGGAAACATTCAGTACTTC

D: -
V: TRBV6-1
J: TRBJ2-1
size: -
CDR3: CASRPLQIYNEQFF
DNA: TGTGCCAGCAGGCCACTACAGATTTACAATGAGCAGTTCTTC

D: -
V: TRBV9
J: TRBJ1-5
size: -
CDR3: CASNSYPGQPQHF
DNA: TGTGCCAGCAACTCCTACCCGGGTCAGCCCCAGCATTTT